These 5 T cell receptor beta chains were all obtained from the same sample, sequenced in a study of blood T cell repertoires in COVID-19. Here immunoSEQ multiplex PCR was the method, and the copy in TCRdb shows in-frame clones only, minus some. The sample has roughly 300,000 clones, approximately 90% seen once. Sequenced: PBMCs or T cells enriched from blood (not recorded which). The receptors stem from a woman in her 30s who had recovered from COVID-19.

This clone occurred a few times. The rearrangement links TRBV27 to TRBJ1-5; 7 bases fit TRBD1. Looked up from germline, CDR1 is MNHEY and CDR2 is SMNVEV (reference sequence). The junction had 4 bases not matched to a gene; V was cut back by 5 bases and J by 0 bases. The CDR3 is 15 residues long. The CDR3 coding sequence is TGTGCCAGCAGTCAGACAGGGTTTAGCAATCAGCCCCAGCATTTT. As protein: CASSQTGFSNQPQHF.

This rearrangement joins TRBV5-4 to TRBJ2-7; possible D gene TRBD2, 5 bases. Deletions cut 1 base from V and 5 bases from J, with 16 bases between. The CDR3 is 15 amino acids. Germline CDR1 SGHNT, CDR2 YYREEE (reference sequence). CDR3: CASSLQGPPGNEQYF. CDR3 coding DNA: TGTGCCAGCAGCTTGCAAGGACCGCCCGGGAACGAGCAGTACTTC. The whole variable domain, filled in from reference TRBV5-4 and TRBJ2-7, reads ETGVTQSPTHLIKTRGQQVTLRCSSQSGHNTVSWYQQALGQGPQFIFQYYREEENGRGNFPPRFSGLQFPNYSSELNVNALELDDSALYLCASSLQGPPGNEQYFGPGTRLTVT.

This chain uses TRBV6-5 with TRBJ2-7, with 7 nucleotides matching TRBD1. The CDR3 spans 16 residues. From germline, CDR1 is MNHEY and CDR2 SVGAGI. V was clipped by 1 base and J by 0 bases; unmatched bases: 6. DNA for the CDR3: TGTGCCAGCAGTTACTTGGGACAGTCGAGCTCCTACGAGCAGTACTTC. The encoded protein is CASSYLGQSSSYEQYF.

The rearrangement joins TRBV3-1 (or the pseudogene TRBV3-2) to TRBJ2-5; 12 bases are a match to TRBD1. The CDR3 has 20 residues. The trim removed 10 bases at V and 2 bases at J, leaving 23 bases unmatched. Germline CDR1 and CDR2: LGHDT and YNNKEL (reference sequence). The CDR3 is CATRRSPGTGGFGLQETQYF. The CDR3 bases are TGTGCCACCCGGCGTTCCCCCGGGACAGGGGGCTTCGGACTTCAAGAGACCCAGTACTTC.

The chain joins TRBV2 to TRBJ2-2, with a possible D match to TRBD1 (6 bases). Deletions cut 6 bases from V and 0 bases from J, with 11 bases between. The CDR3 totals 15 residues. The germline V gene encodes CDR1 SNHLY and CDR2 FYNNEI. Here the CDR3 DNA reads TGTGCCAGCAGGCCAACAGGGACGAACACCGGGGAGCTGTTTTTT. Translating it yields CASRPTGTNTGELFF.